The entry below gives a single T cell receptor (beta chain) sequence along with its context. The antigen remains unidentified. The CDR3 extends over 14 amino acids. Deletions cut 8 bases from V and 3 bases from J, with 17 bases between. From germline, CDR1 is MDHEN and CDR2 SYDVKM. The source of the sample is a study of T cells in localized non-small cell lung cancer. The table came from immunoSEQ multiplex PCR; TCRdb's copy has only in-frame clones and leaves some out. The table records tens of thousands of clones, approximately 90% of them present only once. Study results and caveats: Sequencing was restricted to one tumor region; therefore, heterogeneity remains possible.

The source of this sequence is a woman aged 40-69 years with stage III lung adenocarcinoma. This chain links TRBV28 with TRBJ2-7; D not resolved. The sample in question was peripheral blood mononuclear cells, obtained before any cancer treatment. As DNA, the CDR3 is TGTGCCAGCTCCCCTGGCCAGGCTCTCTACGAGCAGTACTTC. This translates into CASSPGQALYEQYF. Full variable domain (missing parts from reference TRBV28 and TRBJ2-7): DVKVTQSSRYLVKRTGEKVFLECVQDMDHENMFWYRQDPGLGLRLIYFSYDVKMKEKGDIPEGYSVSREKKERFSLILESASTNQTSMYLCASSPGQALYEQYFGPGTRLTVT.